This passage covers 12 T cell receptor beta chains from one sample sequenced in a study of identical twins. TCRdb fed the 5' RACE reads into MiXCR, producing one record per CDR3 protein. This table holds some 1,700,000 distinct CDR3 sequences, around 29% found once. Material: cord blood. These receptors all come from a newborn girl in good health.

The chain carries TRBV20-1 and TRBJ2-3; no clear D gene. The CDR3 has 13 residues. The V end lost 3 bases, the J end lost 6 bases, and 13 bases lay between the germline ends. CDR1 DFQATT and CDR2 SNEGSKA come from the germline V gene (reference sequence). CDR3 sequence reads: CSASFPSSDTQYF. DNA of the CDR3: TGCAGTGCTAGTTTTCCTAGTTCGGATACGCAGTATTTT.

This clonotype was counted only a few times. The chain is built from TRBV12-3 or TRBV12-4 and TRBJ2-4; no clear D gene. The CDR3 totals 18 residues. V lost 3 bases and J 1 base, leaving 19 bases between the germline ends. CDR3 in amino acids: CASSLPEPPSLAKNIQYF. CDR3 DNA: TGTGCCAGCAGTTTGCCTGAACCCCCATCTTTGGCCAAAAACATTCAGTACTTC.

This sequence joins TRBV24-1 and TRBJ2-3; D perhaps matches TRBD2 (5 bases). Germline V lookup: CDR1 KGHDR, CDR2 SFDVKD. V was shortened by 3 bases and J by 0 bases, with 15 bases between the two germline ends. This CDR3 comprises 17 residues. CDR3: CATSDPSGGPSTDTQYF. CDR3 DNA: TGTGCCACCAGTGATCCGAGCGGAGGCCCTAGCACAGATACGCAGTATTTT.

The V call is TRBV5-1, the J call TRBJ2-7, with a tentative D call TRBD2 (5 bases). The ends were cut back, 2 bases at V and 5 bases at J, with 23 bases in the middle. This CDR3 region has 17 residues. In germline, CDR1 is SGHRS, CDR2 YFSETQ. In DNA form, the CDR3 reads TGCGCCAGCAGCTTTGGGTCCCTGGCTCAAAATAGCGACGAGCAGTACTTC. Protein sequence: CASSFGSLAQNSDEQYF.

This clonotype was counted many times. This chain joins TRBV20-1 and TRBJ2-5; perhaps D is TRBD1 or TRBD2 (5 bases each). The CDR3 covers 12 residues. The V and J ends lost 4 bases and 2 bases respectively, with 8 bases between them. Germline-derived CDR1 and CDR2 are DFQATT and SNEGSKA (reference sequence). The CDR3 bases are TGCAGTGCTATGGGGGTACAAGAGACCCAGTACTTC. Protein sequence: CSAMGVQETQYF.

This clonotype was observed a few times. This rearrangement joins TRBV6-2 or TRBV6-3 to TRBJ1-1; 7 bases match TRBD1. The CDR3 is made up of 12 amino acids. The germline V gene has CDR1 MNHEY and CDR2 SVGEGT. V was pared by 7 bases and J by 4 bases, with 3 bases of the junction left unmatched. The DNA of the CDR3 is TGTGCCAGCAAGGACAGGCCCACTGAAGCTTTCTTT. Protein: CASKDRPTEAFF.

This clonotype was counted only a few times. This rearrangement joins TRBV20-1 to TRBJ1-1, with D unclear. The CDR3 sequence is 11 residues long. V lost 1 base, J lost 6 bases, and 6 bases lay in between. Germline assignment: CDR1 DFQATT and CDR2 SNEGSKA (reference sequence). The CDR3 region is CSARVMAEAFF. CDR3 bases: TGCAGTGCTAGAGTTATGGCTGAAGCTTTCTTT.

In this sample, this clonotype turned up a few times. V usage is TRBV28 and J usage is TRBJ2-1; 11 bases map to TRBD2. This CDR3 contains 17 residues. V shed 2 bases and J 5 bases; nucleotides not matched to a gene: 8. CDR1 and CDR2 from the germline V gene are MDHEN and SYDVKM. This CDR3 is CASSLRLPGLADNEQFF. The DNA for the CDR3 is TGTGCCAGCAGTTTACGACTCCCGGGACTAGCGGACAATGAGCAGTTCTTC.

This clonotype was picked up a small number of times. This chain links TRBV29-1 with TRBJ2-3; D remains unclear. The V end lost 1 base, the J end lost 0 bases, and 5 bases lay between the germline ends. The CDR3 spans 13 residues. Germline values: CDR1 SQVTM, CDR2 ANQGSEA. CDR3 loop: CSVEAGSTDTQYF. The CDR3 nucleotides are TGCAGCGTTGAAGCTGGGAGCACAGATACGCAGTATTTT.

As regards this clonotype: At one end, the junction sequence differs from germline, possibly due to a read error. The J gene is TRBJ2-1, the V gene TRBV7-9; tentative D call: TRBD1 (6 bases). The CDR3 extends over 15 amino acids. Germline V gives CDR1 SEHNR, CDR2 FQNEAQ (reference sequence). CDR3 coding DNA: TGTGCCGGCAGCTTAGGGGGTAGCTCCTACAATGAGCAGTTCTTC. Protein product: CAGSLGGSSYNEQFF.

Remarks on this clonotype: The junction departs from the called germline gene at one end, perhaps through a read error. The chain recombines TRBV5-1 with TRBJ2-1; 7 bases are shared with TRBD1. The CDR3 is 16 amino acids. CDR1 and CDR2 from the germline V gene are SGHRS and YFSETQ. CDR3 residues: CASSRGTGTAYNEQLF. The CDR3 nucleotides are TGCGCCAGCAGCCGCGGCACAGGGACAGCTTACAATGAGCAGCTCTTC.

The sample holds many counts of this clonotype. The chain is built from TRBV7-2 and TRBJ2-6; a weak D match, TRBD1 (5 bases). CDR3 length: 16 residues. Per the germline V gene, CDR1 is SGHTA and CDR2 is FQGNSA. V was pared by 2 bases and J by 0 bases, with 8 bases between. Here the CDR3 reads CASSLRQPSGANVLTF. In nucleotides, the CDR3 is TGTGCCAGCAGCTTACGACAGCCCTCTGGGGCCAACGTCCTGACTTTC.